The rows below give T cell receptor beta chains drawn from one sample of a study of beta chain features in type 1 diabetes. The assay was immunoSEQ multiplex PCR, and TCRdb's table has in-frame clones only and misses some. Here the sample spans under 800,000 clones, roughly 16% being singletons. Sequenced sample: naive CD4+ T cells from blood. The source of these receptors is a man aged 18-30 years in good health. CDR3s include the opening cysteine and the closing phenylalanine or tryptophan. The D gene is left open where the match is weak. Expanded clones get a size class; other rows say once, few or many, or leave the size out.

J gene	CDR3 length	D gene	clone size	V gene	CDR3 DNA	CDR3 protein
TRBJ2-3	16	TRBD2	.	TRBV5-4	TGTGCCAGCAGCGCCAGCGGGACTAGCGGCACAGATACGCAGTATTTT	CASSASGTSGTDTQYF
TRBJ2-1	15	.	few	TRBV19	TGTGCCAGTAGTATACGGAGGGGACCTTACAATGAGCAGTTCTTC	CASSIRRGPYNEQFF
TRBJ1-2	14	.	.	TRBV28	TGTGCCAGCAGCGAGGTGACCCGGTCCTATGGCTACACCTTC	CASSEVTRSYGYTF
TRBJ2-7	16	TRBD1	.	TRBV7-2	TGTGCCAGCAGCTTATCTCAGGACAGGCCTTCCTACGAGCAGTACTTC	CASSLSQDRPSYEQYF
TRBJ2-5	17	TRBD2	once	TRBV4-2	TGTGCCAGCAGCCATACCCCCCAGGGACTACTTAGGCGGACCCAGTACTTC	CASSHTPQGLLRRTQYF
TRBJ2-1	17	TRBD2	few	TRBV5-6	TGTGCCAGCAGCCCGGCCCCCGGGCTAGCGGGCTACAATGAGCAGTTCTTC	CASSPAPGLAGYNEQFF
TRBJ2-7	12	.	.	TRBV28	TGTGCCAGCATGAGGGGACGGGGCGAGCAGTACTTC	CASMRGRGEQYF
TRBJ1-3	16	.	.	TRBV14	TGTGCCAGCAGCTTTACGCCGGGACACTCTGGAAACACCATATATTTT	CASSFTPGHSGNTIYF
TRBJ2-1	15	.	few	TRBV6-6	TGTGCCAGCAGTTACAGCCAGGGCTACTACAATGAGCAGTTCTTC	CASSYSQGYYNEQFF
TRBJ2-3	13	.	.	TRBV4-3	TGCGCCAGCAGCCAAGATAAACTCGTTACGCAGTATTTT	CASSQDKLVTQYF
TRBJ2-2	13	.	.	TRBV7-7	TGTGCTAGTTGTCCAGCGAACACCGGGGAGCTGTTTTTT	CASCPANTGELFF
TRBJ2-1	15	TRBD1	.	TRBV6-1	TGTGCCAGCAGTGAAGGGACAGGGGGCAAGAATGAGCAGTTCTTC	CASSEGTGGKNEQFF
TRBJ2-5	13	.	.	TRBV7-2	TGTGCCAGCAGCTTAACGGGCGAGGTCGCCCAGTACTTC	CASSLTGEVAQYF
TRBJ2-1	12	.	.	TRBV18	TGTGCCAGCTCACCAGGGGTCAATGAGCAGTTCTTC	CASSPGVNEQFF
TRBJ2-7	15	TRBD1	.	TRBV28	TGTGCCAGCAGATTACGGACAGGGGGACCCTACGAGCAGTACTTC	CASRLRTGGPYEQYF
TRBJ1-5	14	.	few	TRBV5-1	TGCGCCAGCAGCTTGGGAGATGGGATCCAGCCCCAGCATTTT	CASSLGDGIQPQHF
TRBJ2-7	14	TRBD1	few	TRBV6-5	TGTGCCAGCAGTTTAGGGACAGTTTTTTACGAGCAGTACTTC	CASSLGTVFYEQYF
TRBJ2-3	15	TRBD2	.	TRBV7-9	TGTGCCAGCAGAGTAAATAGCGGGAGGGCAGATACGCAGTATTTT	CASRVNSGRADTQYF
TRBJ2-3	14	.	few	TRBV10-3	TGTGCCATCAGTGTAGTCTCCGGCACAGATACGCAGTATTTT	CAISVVSGTDTQYF
TRBJ2-5	16	.	few	TRBV5-1	TGCGCCAGCAGCTTGGTCCGTCAAGCGGAGCAAGAGACCCAGTACTTC	CASSLVRQAEQETQYF
TRBJ1-2	14	.	.	TRBV7-2	TGTGCCAGCAGTCCCCTGGGGATTGACTATGGCTACACCTTC	CASSPLGIDYGYTF
TRBJ1-4	16	.	.	TRBV30	TGTGCCTGGAGTGGCCTTGGCAGGGCGGCTAATGAAAAACTGTTTTTT	CAWSGLGRAANEKLFF
TRBJ2-3	13	.	.	TRBV27	TGTGCCAGCAGTTTGCCAGGAGCGAATACGCAGTATTTT	CASSLPGANTQYF
TRBJ1-2	13	.	.	TRBV6-5	TGTGCCAGCAGTTACGGGGTTTACTATGGCTACACCTTC	CASSYGVYYGYTF
TRBJ1-2	11	.	.	TRBV9	TGTGCCAGTGGGGTTGACTATGGCTACACCTTC	CASGVDYGYTF
TRBJ1-3	14	.	.	TRBV7-9	TGTGCCAGCGATAAGGGTTTCTCTGGAAACACCATATATTTT	CASDKGFSGNTIYF